This T cell receptor beta chain was identified in a study of blood T cell repertoires in COVID-19. Turning to the study itself: Acute and convalescent COVID-19 samples came from the United States, Italy and Spain.

Cohort assignment relied on participant-reported clinical history. For recovered donors of Cohort 3, there were two negative PCRs, clearance, or symptom resolution. The J segment lost 11 bases and the V segment lost 2 bases, leaving 9 bases of the junction unmatched. CDR1 and CDR2 from the germline V gene are MNHEY and SVGAGI. This CDR3 has 14 residues. Original handling: Amplified reference gene primers provided the basis for estimating nucleated cell counts. The protocol was immunoSEQ multiplex PCR, while the TCRdb copy is restricted to in-frame clones and leaves out a portion. V, J and clone size are taken as reported in that table, and D and trimming were inferred from the DNA itself. The top ten clones hold around 2.1% of a sample with hundreds of thousands of clones, about 83% of them seen once.

The origin of this receptor is a woman between 45 and 60 years old who had recovered from COVID-19. The V and J genes are TRBV6-5 and TRBJ1-5, with 7 bases that match TRBD1. The sequencing input was PBMCs or T cells enriched from blood (not recorded which). The CDR3 DNA sequence: TGTGCCAGCAGTTACCCGACAGGGAGAGGAGCCCAGCATTTT. Its protein is CASSYPTGRGAQHF.